The entry that follows covers one TCR beta chain sequence. What it binds is not known. This record belongs to a study of beta chain features in type 1 diabetes. Study-level points and caveats: Researchers report that Type 1 diabetes patients had moderately but significantly shorter TCRB CDR3s across all four CD4+ subsets. Researchers caution that PCR might favor shorter templates, equally among patients and controls. Fewer insertions but more deletions were seen at VDJ junctions in type 1 diabetes patients.

Isolation of CD4+ naive, central memory, regulatory and stem cell-like memory cells was achieved by sorting via CD45RO/CCR7/CD25/CD127/CD95/CD27. Without exception, sorted populations had purity beyond 98%. From germline, CDR1 is SGHTA and CDR2 FQGNSA. This CDR3 comprises 16 residues. V was pared by 2 bases and J by 4 bases, with 8 bases of the junction left unmatched. The isolated RNA, all of it, was reverse transcribed, so expressed TCRB transcripts were what got sequenced. Sequenced by immunoSEQ multiplex PCR; TCRdb stores in-frame clones only, minus some. The sample holds about 270,000 clones, 14% seen once.

Specimen: naive CD4+ T cells from blood. This TCR was sampled from a man aged 30-40 years with type 1 diabetes. The chain uses TRBV7-2 and TRBJ2-1, with 7 bases lining up with TRBD2. The CDR3 nucleotides are TGTGCCAGCAGCTTAAAAGCGGGAACGGGGTACAATGAGCAGTTCTTC. Its translation is CASSLKAGTGYNEQFF. The full variable domain, with the rest looked up from reference TRBV7-2 and TRBJ2-1, is GAGVSQSPSNKVTEKGKDVELRCDPISGHTALYWYRQSLGQGLEFLIYFQGNSAPDKSGLPSDRFSAERTGGSVSTLTIQRTQQEDSAVYLCASSLKAGTGYNEQFFGPGTRLTVL.